The entry that follows covers one T cell receptor (beta chain) sequence. The clone's antigen remains unknown. Within one base of it there is no much larger clone, and no base qualities were kept. The germline V gene (reference sequence) provides CDR1 SGHNT and CDR2 YYREEE. V ends up 0 bases short and J 6 bases short, with an unmatched junction base count of 4. From the cysteine up to the phenylalanine, the CDR3 has a length of 15 residues. Only the CDR3 part of the read is kept: 45 bases, read in frame from the first base. The library was obtained by the immunoSEQ multiplex PCR assay. TCRdb retrieved this table from immuneACCESS and kept in-frame rearrangements only. Not all clones are present; in checked studies, unresolved V genes account for under half, and no reason is known for the remainder. The sample includes tens of thousands of clones, with under 99% observed a single time. The biggest ten clones account for over 0.2% of the sample.

This specimen belongs to a study of technical replicates of blood from a few donors (dated by TCRdb to about 2017). The chain is assembled from TRBV5-4 and TRBJ2-1, and 9 junctional nucleotides match TRBD1. This sequence originates from a human donor in good health. The specimen sequenced was T cells isolated from PBMCs. The CDR3 has the sequence CASSLADRGFNEQFF. In nucleotides, the sequence is TGTGCCAGCAGCTTGGCGGACAGGGGATTCAATGAGCAGTTCTTC.